A single sample is the source of the 9 T cell receptor beta chains below, sequenced in a study of CD8+CD57+ T cells in acquired aplastic anemia. Patients chosen for sequencing had shown CD8+CD57+ cell expansion by flow cytometry. Genomic DNA provided the template from which TCR beta VDJ and CDR3 profiles were obtained. TCRdb re-called the reads through MiXCR, storing one row per CDR3 protein. Seen here are approximately 250,000 distinct CDR3 sequences, 70% to 85% observed once, and the top ten hold approximately 40%. The specimen sequenced was sorted CD4+, CD8+, or CD8+CD57+ T cells (not recorded which) from PBMCs. The receptors come from a human donor with aplastic anemia.

This clonotype has a handful of counts. The gene calls are TRBV10-3 and TRBJ2-7; 7 bases fit TRBD1. V lost 11 bases, J lost 4 bases, and 14 bases stayed unmatched. Germline V lookup: CDR1 ENHRY, CDR2 SYGVKD. There are 14 residues in the CDR3. In nucleotides, the CDR3 is TGTGCCGCCGCTACCGGGACAGTCGGATACGAGCAGTACTTC. It translates to CAAATGTVGYEQYF.

To note about this clonotype: No conserved phenylalanine or tryptophan is present at the end of the CDR3, so a read error is the likely explanation. V usage is TRBV2 and J usage is TRBJ1-1, with a weak D call TRBD1 (5 bases). Trimming left V 6 bases short and J 8 bases short, with 22 bases between. Germline lookup yields CDR1 SNHLY and CDR2 FYNNEI. The CDR3 has 15 residues. The chain's CDR3 is CASSFELTDTQEAFS. Here the CDR3 DNA reads TGTGCCAGCAGCTTCGAGCTGACAGATACGCAGGAAGCTTTCTCT.

Only one count was recorded for this clonotype. The chain joins TRBV19 to TRBJ1-1, with a weak D call TRBD1 (6 bases). V was pared by 5 bases and J by 10 bases, with 29 bases between. CDR3 length equals 17 residues. Germline-derived CDR1 and CDR2 are LNHDA and SQIVND (reference sequence). DNA for the CDR3: TGTGCCAGTAGTGCACGGGACGCCGGGGGGCGGTTTTTTGGAGCTTTCTTT. Its protein product is CASSARDAGGRFFGAFF. Drawing the rest from reference TRBV19 and TRBJ1-1, the complete variable domain is DGGITQSPKYLFRKEGQNVTLSCEQNLNHDAMYWYRQDPGQGLRLIYYSQIVNDFQKGDIAEGYSVSREKKESFPLTVTSAQKNPTAFYLCASSARDAGGRFFGAFFGQGTRLTVV.

This clonotype was seen only a few times. The chain recombines TRBV2 with TRBJ1-5; no firm D call. The CDR3 spans 14 residues. V lost 2 bases, J lost 4 bases, and 9 bases lay in between. The V gene's germline CDR1 is SNHLY and CDR2 FYNNEI. The CDR3 nucleotides read TGTGCCAGCAGTGAATCGTGTAGTAATCAGCCCCAGCATTTT. Its translation: CASSESCSNQPQHF.

The chain carries TRBV5-1 and TRBJ2-7; D might be TRBD2 (6 bases). V dropped 4 bases and J dropped 2 bases, with 10 bases sitting between them. Germline V gives CDR1 SGHRS, CDR2 YFSETQ. The CDR3 length is 13 residues. DNA of the CDR3: TGCGCCAGCAGCGGGGGGAGGACCTACGAGCAGTACGTC. Its protein product is CASSGGRTYEQYV.

Points on this clonotype: This CDR3 fails to terminate in the conserved phenylalanine or tryptophan, so it likely reflects a read error. The DNA is left out, because the CDR3 cannot be placed on it with certainty; the CDR3 is given as TCRdb lists it. The CDR3: CASSDGRRDREQFG. The chain is built from TRBV2 and TRBJ2-7; the table's D call, TRBD1, was not checked against the DNA. The length of the CDR3 is 14 amino acids, counting both ends. CDR1 is SNHLY, CDR2 FYNNEI, per germline.

V gene TRBV7-9 combines with J gene TRBJ2-1; no reliable D call. Per germline, CDR1 SEHNR and CDR2 FQNEAQ (reference sequence). Trimming took off 3 bases at V and 13 bases at J, with 25 bases between the two ends. The CDR3 covers 16 residues. The CDR3 nucleotides are TGTGCCAGCAGCTTCTCAGATACCGAGTGTAGTGACGCACAGTTCTTC. This codes for CASSFSDTECSDAQFF.

This clonotype was detected ten times or more. In this CDR3 the conserved last residue, phenylalanine or tryptophan, is missing, so a read error is likely. The DNA is left out, because the CDR3 cannot be placed on it with certainty; the CDR3 is given as TCRdb lists it. The V call is TRBV7-3, the J call TRBJ2-3; the table's D call, TRBD1, was not checked against the DNA. Germline lookup yields CDR1 SGHTA and CDR2 FQGTGA. The CDR3 comprises 13 residues, both ends counted. The chain's CDR3 is CASSPQGTWGETQ.

A single count supports this clonotype. The junction shows a germline mismatch at one end, possibly a read error. The gene calls are TRBV7-8 and TRBJ2-5; D unclear. There are 14 residues in the CDR3. Germline V gives CDR1 SGHVS, CDR2 FQNEAQ. The CDR3 loop is CANSFDPYRAALSF. CDR3 coding DNA: TGTGCCAACAGCTTTGATCCATACCGAGCAGCCCTTTCCTTC.